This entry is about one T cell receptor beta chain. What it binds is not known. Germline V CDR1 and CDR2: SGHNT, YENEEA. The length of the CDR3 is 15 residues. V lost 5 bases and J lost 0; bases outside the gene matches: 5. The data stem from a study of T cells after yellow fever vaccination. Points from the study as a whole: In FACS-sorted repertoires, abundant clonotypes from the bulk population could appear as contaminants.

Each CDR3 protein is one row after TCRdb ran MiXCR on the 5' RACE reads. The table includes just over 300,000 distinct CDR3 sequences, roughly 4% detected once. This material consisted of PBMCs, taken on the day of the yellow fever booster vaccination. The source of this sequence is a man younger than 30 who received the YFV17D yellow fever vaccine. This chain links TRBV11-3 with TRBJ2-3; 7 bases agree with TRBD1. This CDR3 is CASSKRQGSTDTQYF. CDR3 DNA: TGTGCCAGCAGCAAGAGACAGGGAAGCACAGATACGCAGTATTTT.